Listed below are T cell receptor beta chains from one sample, sequenced in a study of cytomegalovirus exposure and HLA in healthy donors. The assay was immunoSEQ multiplex PCR, and TCRdb's table has in-frame clones only and misses some. This repertoire shows over 85,000 clones, 84% found once; its top ten account for about an eighth. Sequencing was performed on PBMCs. These receptor sequences come from a woman aged 18 to 35 in good health and CMV-seropositive. Both conserved end residues are part of each CDR3. The order of the fields is CDR3 protein, J gene, V gene, clone size. Size values are once, few and many counts, or a class for expanded clones, and some rows have none.

CDR3 protein: CASSIGAGTYEQYF
J gene: TRBJ2-7
V gene: TRBV19
clone size: .

CDR3 protein: CASSLELAGGRGKTQYF
J gene: TRBJ2-5
V gene: TRBV5-1
clone size: .

CDR3 protein: CASSPGQGSTGELFF
J gene: TRBJ2-2
V gene: TRBV6-4
clone size: .

CDR3 protein: CASSDVNGGDEQFF
J gene: TRBJ2-1
V gene: TRBV28
clone size: .

CDR3 protein: CASSEAGVGGELFF
J gene: TRBJ2-2
V gene: TRBV6-1
clone size: .

CDR3 protein: CASSPESSQPQHF
J gene: TRBJ1-5
V gene: TRBV11-2
clone size: .

CDR3 protein: CASRLGRGGSGELFF
J gene: TRBJ2-2
V gene: TRBV12-2
clone size: .

CDR3 protein: CASSSLGADGYTF
J gene: TRBJ1-2
V gene: TRBV11-2
clone size: once

CDR3 protein: CASSPERVSGNTIYF
J gene: TRBJ1-3
V gene: TRBV5-1
clone size: .

CDR3 protein: CASRPNPGLGNTEAFF
J gene: TRBJ1-1
V gene: TRBV28
clone size: .

CDR3 protein: CASSLGRGQTLSYEQYF
J gene: TRBJ2-7
V gene: TRBV11-2
clone size: .

CDR3 protein: CASSPGASPEAFF
J gene: TRBJ1-1
V gene: TRBV18
clone size: .

CDR3 protein: CASSEWARGMYTEAFF
J gene: TRBJ1-1
V gene: TRBV6-1
clone size: .

CDR3 protein: CASSLLGQGATTGELFF
J gene: TRBJ2-2
V gene: TRBV28
clone size: .

CDR3 protein: CASRVTTSGGAGEQFF
J gene: TRBJ2-1
V gene: TRBV5-1
clone size: once

CDR3 protein: CASSSEGGTPYTGELFF
J gene: TRBJ2-2
V gene: TRBV28
clone size: .

CDR3 protein: CASRTGANYGYTF
J gene: TRBJ1-2
V gene: TRBV28
clone size: few

CDR3 protein: CASSTGTSGGADTQYF
J gene: TRBJ2-3
V gene: TRBV5-1
clone size: .

CDR3 protein: CASKMQENEQFF
J gene: TRBJ2-1
V gene: TRBV19
clone size: .

CDR3 protein: CASSLDRGDQPQHF
J gene: TRBJ1-5
V gene: TRBV7-9
clone size: .

CDR3 protein: CATSTNTDTQYF
J gene: TRBJ2-3
V gene: TRBV15
clone size: .

CDR3 protein: CASSSQGNTEAFF
J gene: TRBJ1-1
V gene: TRBV19
clone size: .

CDR3 protein: CASNKAGGPYEQYF
J gene: TRBJ2-7
V gene: TRBV25-1
clone size: .

CDR3 protein: CASSIGQSYEQYF
J gene: TRBJ2-7
V gene: TRBV19
clone size: .

CDR3 protein: CASRQGGGSGYTF
J gene: TRBJ1-2
V gene: TRBV19
clone size: .

CDR3 protein: CASSHGAGSTDTQYF
J gene: TRBJ2-3
V gene: TRBV5-1
clone size: .

CDR3 protein: CASSPEQGNQPQHF
J gene: TRBJ1-5
V gene: TRBV18
clone size: .

CDR3 protein: CASSVVATGSYNEQFF
J gene: TRBJ2-1
V gene: TRBV9
clone size: .

CDR3 protein: CASRRTALYEQYF
J gene: TRBJ2-7
V gene: TRBV27
clone size: .

CDR3 protein: CAWSVFQGAAEQYF
J gene: TRBJ2-7
V gene: TRBV30
clone size: .

CDR3 protein: CSVGGLAGGTGVTQYF
J gene: TRBJ2-5
V gene: TRBV29-1
clone size: .

CDR3 protein: CASSQGVGPSGNTIYF
J gene: TRBJ1-3
V gene: TRBV11-2
clone size: .

CDR3 protein: CSVAGAGGAKNIQYF
J gene: TRBJ2-4
V gene: TRBV29-1
clone size: .

CDR3 protein: CASSLTGTGGAGGYTF
J gene: TRBJ1-2
V gene: TRBV7-3
clone size: once

CDR3 protein: CASSTPGGGTDTQYF
J gene: TRBJ2-3
V gene: TRBV19
clone size: .

CDR3 protein: CASSMDSLYGYTF
J gene: TRBJ1-2
V gene: TRBV18
clone size: .

CDR3 protein: CASSLLRDRGFF
J gene: TRBJ2-3
V gene: TRBV7-9
clone size: .

CDR3 protein: CASSKVGQPNEKLFF
J gene: TRBJ1-4
V gene: TRBV21-1
clone size: .

CDR3 protein: CTTPTVSNQPQHF
J gene: TRBJ1-5
V gene: TRBV21-1
clone size: once

CDR3 protein: CASSFWLAAYNEQFF
J gene: TRBJ2-1
V gene: TRBV27
clone size: .